This TCR beta chain was captured by sequencing in a study of blood T cell repertoires in COVID-19. As for the study in general: Italy, Spain and the United States were the sources of the convalescent and acute COVID-19 samples. Sample material is recorded as cDNA or gDNA derived from T cells, B-cell-depleted T cells, or PBMCs.

As processed by the authors: Estimation of nucleated cell counts relied on the amplification of reference gene primers. Only in-frame clones appear in the TCRdb table, and some are missing; sequencing was by immunoSEQ multiplex PCR. V and J calls and clone size are as listed in that table; D and trimming were resolved from the DNA. The sample contains 30,000 to 40,000 clones, roughly 84% of which appear only once. The V segment lost 3 bases and the J segment 5 bases; nucleotides outside the gene matches: 11. Per germline, CDR1 SGHDT and CDR2 YYEEEE. The CDR3 totals 16 residues. Sequencing input: peripheral blood. The chain combines TRBV5-6 with TRBJ1-2, with 9 bases aligning to TRBD1. The TCR comes from a human donor in a cohort sampled during active COVID-19. CDR3 amino acids: CASSYSPGQGIYGYTF. Here the CDR3 DNA reads TGTGCCAGCAGCTACTCACCGGGACAGGGAATTTATGGCTACACCTTC. Looking up the rest from reference TRBV5-6 and TRBJ1-2 gives the full variable domain: DAGVTQSPTHLIKTRGQQVTLRCSPKSGHDTVSWYQQALGQGPQFIFQYYEEEERQRGNFPDRFSGHQFPNYSSELNVNALLLGDSALYLCASSYSPGQGIYGYTFGSGTRLTVV.